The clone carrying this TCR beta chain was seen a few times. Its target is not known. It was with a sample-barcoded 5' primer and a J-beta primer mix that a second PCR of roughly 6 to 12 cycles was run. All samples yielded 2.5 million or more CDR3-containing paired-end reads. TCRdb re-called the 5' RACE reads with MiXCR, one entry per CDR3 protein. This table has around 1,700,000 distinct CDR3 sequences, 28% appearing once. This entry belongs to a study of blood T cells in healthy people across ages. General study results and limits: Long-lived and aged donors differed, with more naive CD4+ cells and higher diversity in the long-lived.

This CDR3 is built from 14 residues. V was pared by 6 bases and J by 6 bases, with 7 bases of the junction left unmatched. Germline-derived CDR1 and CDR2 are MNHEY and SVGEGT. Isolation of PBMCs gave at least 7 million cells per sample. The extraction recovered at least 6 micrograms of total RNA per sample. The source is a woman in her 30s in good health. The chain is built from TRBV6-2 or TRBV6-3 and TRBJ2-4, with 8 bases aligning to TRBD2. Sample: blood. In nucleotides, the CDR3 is TGTGCCAGCAGAACCGGGGGGGCGCCAAACATTCAGTACTTC. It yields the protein CASRTGGAPNIQYF.